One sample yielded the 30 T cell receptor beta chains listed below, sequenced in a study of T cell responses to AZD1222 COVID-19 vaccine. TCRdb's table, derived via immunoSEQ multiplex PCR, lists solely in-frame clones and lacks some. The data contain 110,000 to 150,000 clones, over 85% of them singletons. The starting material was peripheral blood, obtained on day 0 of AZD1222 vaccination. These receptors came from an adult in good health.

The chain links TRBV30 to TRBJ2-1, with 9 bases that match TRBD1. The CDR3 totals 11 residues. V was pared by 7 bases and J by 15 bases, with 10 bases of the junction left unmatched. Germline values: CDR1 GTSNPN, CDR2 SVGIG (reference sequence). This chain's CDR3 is CALVTGGGPFF. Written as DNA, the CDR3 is TGTGCCTTAGTTACAGGGGGCGGGCCGTTCTTC.

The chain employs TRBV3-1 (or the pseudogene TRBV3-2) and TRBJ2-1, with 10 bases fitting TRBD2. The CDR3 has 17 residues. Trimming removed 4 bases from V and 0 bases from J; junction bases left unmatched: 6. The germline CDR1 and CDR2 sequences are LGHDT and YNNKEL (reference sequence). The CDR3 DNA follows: TGTGCCAGCAGCCCAAGCCCTAGCGGGAGCTCCTACAATGAGCAGTTCTTC. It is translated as CASSPSPSGSSYNEQFF.

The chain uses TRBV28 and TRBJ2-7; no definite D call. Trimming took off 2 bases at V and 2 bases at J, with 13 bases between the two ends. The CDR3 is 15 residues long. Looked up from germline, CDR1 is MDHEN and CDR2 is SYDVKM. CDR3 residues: CASSLVRRRPYEQYF. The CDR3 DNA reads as TGTGCCAGCAGTTTAGTTCGGCGGAGACCCTACGAGCAGTACTTC.

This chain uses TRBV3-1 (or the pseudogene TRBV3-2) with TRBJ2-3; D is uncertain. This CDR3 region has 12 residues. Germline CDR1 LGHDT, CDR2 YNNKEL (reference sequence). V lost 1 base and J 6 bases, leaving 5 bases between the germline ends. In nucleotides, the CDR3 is TGTGCCAGCAGCCAAGGCCCCGATACGCAGTATTTT. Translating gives CASSQGPDTQYF.

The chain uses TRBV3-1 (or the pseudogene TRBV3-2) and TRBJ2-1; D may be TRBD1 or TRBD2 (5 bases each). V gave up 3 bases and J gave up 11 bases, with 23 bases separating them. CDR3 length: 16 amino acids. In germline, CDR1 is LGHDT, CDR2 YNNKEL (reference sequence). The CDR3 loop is CASSQAGTGPQMKQFF. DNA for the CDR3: TGTGCCAGCAGCCAGGCCGGGACGGGCCCTCAAATGAAGCAGTTCTTC.

The chain's CDR3 is CASSLGEFTLHF. CDR3 DNA sequence: TGTGCCAGCAGTTTGGGGGAGTTTACCCTCCACTTT. The rearrangement joins TRBV6-5 to TRBJ1-6; tentative D call: TRBD1 (5 bases). V was cut by 4 bases and J by 14 bases, with 12 bases left in between. The CDR3 sequence is 12 residues long. From germline, CDR1 is MNHEY and CDR2 SVGAGI.

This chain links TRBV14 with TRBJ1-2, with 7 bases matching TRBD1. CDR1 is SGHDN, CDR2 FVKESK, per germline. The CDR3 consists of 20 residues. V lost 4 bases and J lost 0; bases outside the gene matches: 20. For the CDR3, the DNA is TGTGCCAGCAGCCCCATCGAGGAGACATTAACAGGGGAGACTAACTATGGCTACACCTTC. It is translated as CASSPIEETLTGETNYGYTF.

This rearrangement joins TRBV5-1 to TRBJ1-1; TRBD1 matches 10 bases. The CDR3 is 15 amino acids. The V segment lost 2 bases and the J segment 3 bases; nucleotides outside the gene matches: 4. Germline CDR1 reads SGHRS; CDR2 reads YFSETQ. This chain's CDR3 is CASSLGQGVYTEAFF. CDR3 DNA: TGCGCCAGCAGCTTAGGACAGGGGGTGTACACTGAAGCTTTCTTT.

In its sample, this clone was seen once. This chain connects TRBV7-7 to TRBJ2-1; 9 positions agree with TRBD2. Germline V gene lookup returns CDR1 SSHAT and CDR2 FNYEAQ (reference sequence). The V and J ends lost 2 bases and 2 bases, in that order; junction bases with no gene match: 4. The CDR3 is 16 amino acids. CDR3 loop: CASSLMSGGTYNEQFF. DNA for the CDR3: TGTGCCAGCAGCTTAATGAGCGGGGGGACCTACAATGAGCAGTTCTTC.

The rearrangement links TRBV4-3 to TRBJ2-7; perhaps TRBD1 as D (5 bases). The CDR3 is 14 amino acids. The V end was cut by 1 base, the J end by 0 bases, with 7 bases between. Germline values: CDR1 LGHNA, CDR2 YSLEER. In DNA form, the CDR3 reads TGCGCCAGCAGCCAAGTAACAGGCTCCTACGAGCAGTACTTC. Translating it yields CASSQVTGSYEQYF.

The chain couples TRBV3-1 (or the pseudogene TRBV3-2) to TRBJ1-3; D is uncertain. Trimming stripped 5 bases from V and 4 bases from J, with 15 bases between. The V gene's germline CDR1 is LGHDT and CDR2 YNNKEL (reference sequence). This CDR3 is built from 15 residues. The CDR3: CASSYNKGSGNTIYF. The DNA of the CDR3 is TGTGCCAGCAGCTATAATAAGGGCAGCGGAAACACCATATATTTT.

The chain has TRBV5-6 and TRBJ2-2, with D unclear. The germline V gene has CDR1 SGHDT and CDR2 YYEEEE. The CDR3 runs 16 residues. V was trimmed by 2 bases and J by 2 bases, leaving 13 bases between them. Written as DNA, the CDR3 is TGTGCCAGCAGCTTCAAACTACAGCGCAACACCGGGGAGCTGTTTTTT. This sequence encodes CASSFKLQRNTGELFF.

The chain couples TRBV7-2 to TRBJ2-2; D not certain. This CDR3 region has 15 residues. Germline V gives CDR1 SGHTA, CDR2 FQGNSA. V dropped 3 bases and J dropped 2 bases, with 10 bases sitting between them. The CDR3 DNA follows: TGTGCCAGCAGCTTGAAAAGGGCTAACACCGGGGAGCTGTTTTTT. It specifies CASSLKRANTGELFF.

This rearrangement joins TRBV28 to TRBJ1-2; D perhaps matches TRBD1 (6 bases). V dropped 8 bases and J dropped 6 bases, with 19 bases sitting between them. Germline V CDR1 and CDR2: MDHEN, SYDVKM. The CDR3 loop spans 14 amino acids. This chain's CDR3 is CASVAGGVRDGYTF. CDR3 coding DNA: TGTGCCAGCGTGGCTGGGGGCGTTCGGGATGGCTACACCTTC.

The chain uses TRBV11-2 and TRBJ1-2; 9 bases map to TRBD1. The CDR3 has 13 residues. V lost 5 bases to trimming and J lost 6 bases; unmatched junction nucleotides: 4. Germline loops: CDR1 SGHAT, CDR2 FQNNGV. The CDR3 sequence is CASSAGQGNGYTF. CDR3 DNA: TGTGCCAGCAGCGCGGGACAGGGAAATGGCTACACCTTC.

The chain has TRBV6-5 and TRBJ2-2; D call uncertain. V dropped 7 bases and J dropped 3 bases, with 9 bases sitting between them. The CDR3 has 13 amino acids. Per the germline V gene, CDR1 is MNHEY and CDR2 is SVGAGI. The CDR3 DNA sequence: TGTGCCAGCACAGGATTTGACACCGGGGAGCTGTTTTTT. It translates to CASTGFDTGELFF.

In DNA, the CDR3 is TGTGCCATCAGTGAGGCGGGGGAGGTGGACTATGGCTACACCTTC. This gives the protein CAISEAGEVDYGYTF. V and J are TRBV10-3 and TRBJ1-2; possible D gene TRBD1, 5 bases. V lost 2 bases and J lost 3, with 13 bases in between. Germline CDR1 ENHRY, CDR2 SYGVKD. CDR3 length equals 15 residues.

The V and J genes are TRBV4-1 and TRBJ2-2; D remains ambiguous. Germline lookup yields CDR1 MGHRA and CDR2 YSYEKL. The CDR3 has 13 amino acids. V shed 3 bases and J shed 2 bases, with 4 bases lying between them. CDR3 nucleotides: TGCGCCAGCAGCCACGTTAACACCGGGGAGCTGTTTTTT. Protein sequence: CASSHVNTGELFF.

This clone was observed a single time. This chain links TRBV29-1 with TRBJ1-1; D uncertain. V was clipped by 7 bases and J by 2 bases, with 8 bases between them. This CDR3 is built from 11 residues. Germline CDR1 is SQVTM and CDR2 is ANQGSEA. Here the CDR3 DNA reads TGCAGCGCTGGGAGAAACACTGAAGCTTTCTTT. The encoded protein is CSAGRNTEAFF. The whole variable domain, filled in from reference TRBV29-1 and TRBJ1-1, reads SAVISQKPSRDICQRGTSLTIQCQVDSQVTMMFWYRQQPGQSLTLIATANQGSEATYESGFVIDKFPISRPNLTFSTLTVSNMSPEDSSIYLCSAGRNTEAFFGQGTRLTVV.

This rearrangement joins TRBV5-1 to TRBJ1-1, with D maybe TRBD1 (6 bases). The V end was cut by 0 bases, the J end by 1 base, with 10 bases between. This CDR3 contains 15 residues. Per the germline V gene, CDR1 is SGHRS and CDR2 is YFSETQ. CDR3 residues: CASSLGTVENTEAFF. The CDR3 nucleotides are TGCGCCAGCAGCTTGGGGACAGTCGAGAACACTGAAGCTTTCTTT.

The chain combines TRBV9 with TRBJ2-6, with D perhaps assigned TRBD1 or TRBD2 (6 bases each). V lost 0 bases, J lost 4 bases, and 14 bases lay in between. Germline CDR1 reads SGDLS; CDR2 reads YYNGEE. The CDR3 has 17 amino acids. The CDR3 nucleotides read TGTGCCAGCAGCGTAGGTTGGGGGGCGGAAGGGGCCAACGTCCTGACTTTC. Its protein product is CASSVGWGAEGANVLTF. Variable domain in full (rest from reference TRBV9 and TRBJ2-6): DSGVTQTPKHLITATGQRVTLRCSPRSGDLSVYWYQQSLDQGLQFLIQYYNGEERAKGNILERFSAQQFPDLHSELNLSSLELGDSALYFCASSVGWGAEGANVLTFGAGSRLTVL.

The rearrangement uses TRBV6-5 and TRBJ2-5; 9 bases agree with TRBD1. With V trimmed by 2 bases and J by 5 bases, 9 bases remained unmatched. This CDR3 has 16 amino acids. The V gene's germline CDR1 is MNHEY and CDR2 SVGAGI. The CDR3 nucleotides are TGTGCCAGCAGTTACGCAACCGGGACAGGGAGGGAGACCCAGTACTTC. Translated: CASSYATGTGRETQYF.

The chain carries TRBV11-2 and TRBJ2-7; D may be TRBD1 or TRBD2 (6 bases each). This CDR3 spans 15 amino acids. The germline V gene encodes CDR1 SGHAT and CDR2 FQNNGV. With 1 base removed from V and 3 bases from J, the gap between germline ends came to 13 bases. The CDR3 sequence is CASSLVGGRDYEQYF. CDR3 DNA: TGTGCCAGCAGCTTAGTCGGGGGCCGTGACTACGAGCAGTACTTC.

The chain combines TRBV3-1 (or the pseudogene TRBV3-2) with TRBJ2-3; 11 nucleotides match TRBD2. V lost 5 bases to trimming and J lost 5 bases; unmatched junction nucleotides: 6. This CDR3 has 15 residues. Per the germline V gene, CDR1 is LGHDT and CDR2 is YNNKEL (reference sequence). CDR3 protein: CASSELAGGQDTQYF. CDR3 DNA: TGTGCCAGCAGCGAGTTAGCGGGAGGGCAAGATACGCAGTATTTT.

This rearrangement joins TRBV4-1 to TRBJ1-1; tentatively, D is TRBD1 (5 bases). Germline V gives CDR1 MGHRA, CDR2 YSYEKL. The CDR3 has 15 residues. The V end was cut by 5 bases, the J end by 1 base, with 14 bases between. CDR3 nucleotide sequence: TGCGCCAGCAGCGTCAGCTTAGGGGCGAACACTGAAGCTTTCTTT. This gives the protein CASSVSLGANTEAFF.

CDR3 nucleotides: TGTGCCAGCAGTTTACCAAGGTCGACTCGCGGGGAGCTGTTTTTT. It encodes CASSLPRSTRGELFF. The chain links TRBV28 to TRBJ2-2; the D is unclear. The CDR3 is made up of 15 amino acids. Trimming took off 2 bases at V and 7 bases at J, with 14 bases between the two ends. Germline CDR1 reads MDHEN; CDR2 reads SYDVKM.

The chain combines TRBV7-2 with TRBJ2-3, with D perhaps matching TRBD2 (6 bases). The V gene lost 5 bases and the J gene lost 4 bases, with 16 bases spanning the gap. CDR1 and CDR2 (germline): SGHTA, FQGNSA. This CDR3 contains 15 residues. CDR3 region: CASSTGLGWADTQYF. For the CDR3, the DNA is TGTGCCAGCAGCACGGGACTGGGGTGGGCAGATACGCAGTATTTT.

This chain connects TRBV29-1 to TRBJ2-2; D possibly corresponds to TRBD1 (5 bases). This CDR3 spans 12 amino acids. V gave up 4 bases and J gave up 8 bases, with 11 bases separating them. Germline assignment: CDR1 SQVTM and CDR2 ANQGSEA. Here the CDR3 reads CSVAFRVGELFF. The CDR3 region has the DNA TGCAGCGTTGCCTTCAGGGTTGGGGAGCTGTTTTTT.

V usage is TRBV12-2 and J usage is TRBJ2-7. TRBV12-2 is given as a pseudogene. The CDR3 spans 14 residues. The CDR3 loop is CASRLGVSGYEQYF. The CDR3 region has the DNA TGTGCAAGTCGCTTAGGGGTCAGTGGCTACGAGCAGTACTTC.

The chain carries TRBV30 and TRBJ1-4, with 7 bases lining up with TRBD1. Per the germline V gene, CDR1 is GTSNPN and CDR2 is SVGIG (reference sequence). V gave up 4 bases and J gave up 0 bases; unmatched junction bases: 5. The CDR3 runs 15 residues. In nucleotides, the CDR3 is TGTGCCTGGAACAGGGGCCTAACAACTAATGAAAAACTGTTTTTT. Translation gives CAWNRGLTTNEKLFF.